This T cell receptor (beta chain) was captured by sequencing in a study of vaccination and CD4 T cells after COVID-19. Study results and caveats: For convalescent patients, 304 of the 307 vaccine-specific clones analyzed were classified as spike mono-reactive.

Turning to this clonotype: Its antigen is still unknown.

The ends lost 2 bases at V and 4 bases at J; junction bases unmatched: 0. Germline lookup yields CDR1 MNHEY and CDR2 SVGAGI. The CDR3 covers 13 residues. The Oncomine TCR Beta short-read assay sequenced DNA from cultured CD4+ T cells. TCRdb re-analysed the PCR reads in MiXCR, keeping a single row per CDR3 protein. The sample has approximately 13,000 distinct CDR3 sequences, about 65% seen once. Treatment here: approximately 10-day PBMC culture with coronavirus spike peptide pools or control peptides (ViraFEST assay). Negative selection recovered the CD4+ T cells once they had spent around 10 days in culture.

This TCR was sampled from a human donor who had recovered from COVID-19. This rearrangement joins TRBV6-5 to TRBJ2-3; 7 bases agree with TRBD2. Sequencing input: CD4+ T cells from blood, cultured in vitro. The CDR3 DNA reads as TGTGCCAGCAGTTACGGGGGGGCAGATACGCAGTATTTT. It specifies CASSYGGADTQYF.